Below, 7 T cell receptor beta chains from the same sample are listed, as sequenced in a study of T-cell memory formation after mild COVID-19 (dated by TCRdb to about 2021). The library was made by 5' RACE. Sequenced using an Illumina NovaSeq 6000. TCRdb redid the processing of the public reads, applying fastp at Q25 and MiXCR, and retained in-frame beta chains. Identical CDR3 proteins give one entry, which carries the most common genes and DNA. The sample profile shows 470,000 or so distinct CDR3 sequences; around 17% of them were found once. The ten largest make up roughly a fifth of the sample. The material sequenced was PBMCs or a T cell subset sorted from them (not recorded which). All receptors come from a man in his late teens or twenties who had mild COVID-19 (a few samples of this study predate the infection). The sample titles of this study are shuffled in the database, so cell type and time point are left out; the donor was told from shared clones.

This clonotype was counted between two and nine times. The rearrangement uses TRBV5-1 and TRBJ2-2; D is tentatively TRBD1 or TRBD2 (5 bases each). The V and J ends lost 7 bases and 0 bases respectively, with 10 bases between them. The germline V gene encodes CDR1 SGHRS and CDR2 YFSETQ. This CDR3 has 14 amino acids. This CDR3 reads CASGAGTNTGELFF. The CDR3 DNA reads as TGCGCCAGCGGGGCCGGGACGAACACCGGGGAGCTGTTTTTT.

The V call is TRBV12-3 or TRBV12-4, the J call TRBJ2-1, with 13 bases lining up with TRBD2. J gave up 7 bases and V 6 bases, and 6 bases lay outside the gene matches. The CDR3 loop spans 15 amino acids. The DNA for the CDR3 is TGTGCCAGCAGCTTACTAGCGGGGGGGCAGAATGAGCAGTTCTTC. Protein sequence: CASSLLAGGQNEQFF.

This sequence joins TRBV5-6 and TRBJ2-1; D remains unclear. V was trimmed by 2 bases and J by 8 bases, leaving 5 bases between them. CDR1 and CDR2 from the germline V gene are SGHDT and YYEEEE. This CDR3 contains 11 residues. The CDR3 DNA reads as TGTGCCAGCAGCTTTACAGATGAGCAGTTCTTC. This translates into CASSFTDEQFF. The full variable domain, its missing parts supplied by reference TRBV5-6 and TRBJ2-1, is DAGVTQSPTHLIKTRGQQVTLRCSPKSGHDTVSWYQQALGQGPQFIFQYYEEEERQRGNFPDRFSGHQFPNYSSELNVNALLLGDSALYLCASSFTDEQFFGPGTRLTVL.

CDR3 bases: TGTGCCAGCAGGCGAGGACAGCTGAACACTGAAGCTTTCTTT. Encoded protein: CASRRGQLNTEAFF. The V gene is TRBV3-1, the J gene TRBJ1-1; the D gene is possibly TRBD1 (6 bases). V lost 6 bases to trimming and J lost 0 bases, with 11 bases between them. The CDR3 runs to 14 residues. Germline V CDR1 and CDR2: LGHDT, YNNKEL (reference sequence).

This chain links TRBV12-3 or TRBV12-4 with TRBJ1-1; possibly TRBD1 for D (6 bases). The CDR3 spans 13 residues. V was pared by 5 bases and J by 4 bases, with 11 bases between. The CDR3 loop reads CASSRQEGTEAFF. CDR3 DNA: TGTGCCAGCAGTAGACAGGAAGGCACTGAAGCTTTCTTT.

This clonotype was recorded a few times. The J gene is TRBJ2-3, the V gene TRBV11-2; 10 bases are shared with TRBD2. CDR1 SGHAT and CDR2 FQNNGV come from the germline V gene. This CDR3 is 17 amino acids long. V lost 6 bases and J lost 2; bases outside the gene matches: 11. The chain's CDR3 is CASSSTASGSFTDTQYF. The CDR3 region has the DNA TGTGCCAGCAGTTCCACGGCTAGCGGGAGTTTCACAGATACGCAGTATTTT. The entire variable domain, with the rest obtained from reference TRBV11-2 and TRBJ2-3, is as follows: EAGVAQSPRYKIIEKRQSVAFWCNPISGHATLYWYQQILGQGPKLLIQFQNNGVVDDSQLPKDRFSAERLKGVDSTLKIQPAKLEDSAVYLCASSSTASGSFTDTQYFGPGTRLTVL.

V and J are TRBV25-1 and TRBJ1-5; D is uncertain. This CDR3 comprises 12 residues. From germline, CDR1 is MGHDK and CDR2 SYGVNS. With 1 base removed from V and 6 bases from J, the gap between germline ends came to 4 bases. Here the CDR3 reads CASSESSQPQHF. The CDR3 DNA is TGTGCCAGCAGTGAATCGAGTCAGCCCCAGCATTTT.